Below are 14 T cell receptor beta chains sequenced from a single sample in a study of cytomegalovirus exposure and HLA in healthy donors. A multiplex PCR was run with 60 Vbeta primers and 13 Jbeta primers. Some clones are missing from TCRdb's copy, which holds only in-frame ones; the method was immunoSEQ multiplex PCR. The table records over 100,000 clones, around 80% of them present only once. The sample consisted of PBMCs. All receptors derive from a man aged 25-45 years in good health and CMV-seronegative.

The gene calls are TRBV5-4 and TRBJ2-3; 9 nucleotides align to TRBD2. Germline V gene data show CDR1 as SGHNT and CDR2 as YYREEE (reference sequence). V shed 3 bases and J 1 base; nucleotides not matched to a gene: 3. The CDR3 is made up of 15 amino acids. In DNA, the CDR3 is TGTGCCAGCAGCTCTGGACTAGCGCGCACAGATACGCAGTATTTT. Its translation: CASSSGLARTDTQYF.

The rearrangement uses TRBV19 and TRBJ1-1; the D is unclear. The CDR3 has 16 residues. V was clipped by 9 bases and J by 2 bases, with 22 bases between them. CDR1 is LNHDA, CDR2 SQIVND, per germline (reference sequence). In DNA form, the CDR3 reads TGTGCCAGCAAGAACCGGAAACCGGGAACTAACACTGAAGCTTTCTTT. Amino acid sequence: CASKNRKPGTNTEAFF.

This clone was detected ten times or more. The chain uses TRBV4-1 and TRBJ2-7; no firm D call. Germline V gene data show CDR1 as MGHRA and CDR2 as YSYEKL. CDR3 size: 15 residues. V dropped 1 base and J dropped 5 bases, with 15 bases sitting between them. DNA for the CDR3: TGCGCCAGCAGCCAAGTAGCCCAACGACCGGACGAGCAGTACTTC. Protein sequence: CASSQVAQRPDEQYF.

This clone was detected only a few times. V gene TRBV19 combines with J gene TRBJ2-7, with 8 bases lining up with TRBD1. The CDR3 consists of 13 residues. Germline V gene lookup returns CDR1 LNHDA and CDR2 SQIVND (reference sequence). After removal of 4 bases from V and 3 bases from J, the junction contained 2 bases not matched to a gene. CDR3 in amino acids: CASSTTGGYEQYF. CDR3 coding DNA: TGTGCCAGTAGTACAACAGGGGGCTACGAGCAGTACTTC.

The chain couples TRBV6-1 to TRBJ1-5; TRBD1 agrees at 10 bases. Unmatched junction bases numbered 7, after V lost 4 bases and J lost 4 bases. Germline-derived CDR1 and CDR2 are MNHNS and SASEGT. This CDR3 contains 16 residues. The CDR3 nucleotides read TGTGCCAGCAGTGCGGACAGGGGGAGTGCAAATCAGCCCCAGCATTTT. Its protein product is CASSADRGSANQPQHF.

This clone was seen only a few times. J is TRBJ2-2 and V is TRBV4-2; TRBD2 matches 7 bases. The V segment lost 1 base and the J segment 2 bases; nucleotides outside the gene matches: 7. The germline V gene has CDR1 LGHNA and CDR2 YNFKEQ. The length of the CDR3 is 17 residues. In nucleotides, the CDR3 is TGTGCCAGCAGCCAAGGGGCCGGGACTATTAACACCGGGGAGCTGTTTTTT. This translates into CASSQGAGTINTGELFF.

This chain links TRBV19 with TRBJ1-5; D not resolved. Germline values: CDR1 LNHDA, CDR2 SQIVND (reference sequence). This CDR3 comprises 13 residues. Trimming took off 6 bases at V and 7 bases at J, with 13 bases between the two ends. CDR3 region: CASSPTETQPQHF. CDR3 bases: TGTGCCAGTAGCCCTACAGAGACCCAGCCCCAGCATTTT.

The CDR3 sequence: CASSRNYMNTEAFF. The DNA of the CDR3 is TGTGCCAGCAGCCGAAACTATATGAACACTGAAGCTTTCTTT. The gene calls are TRBV6-5 and TRBJ1-1; D is undetermined. V shed 6 bases and J shed 0 bases, with 11 bases lying between them. From germline, CDR1 is MNHEY and CDR2 SVGAGI. This CDR3 spans 14 amino acids.

The chain couples TRBV7-9 to TRBJ2-7; 7 bases line up with TRBD2. Germline V lookup: CDR1 SEHNR, CDR2 FQNEAQ (reference sequence). The CDR3 covers 13 residues. The trim removed 5 bases at V and 3 bases at J, leaving 4 bases unmatched. The CDR3 nucleotides read TGTGCCAGCAGCAGCGCTAGCGGCTACGAGCAGTACTTC. Translation: CASSSASGYEQYF.

This clone was seen a handful of times. V is TRBV5-4 and J is TRBJ2-5, with 14 bases lining up with TRBD2. Germline trimming cut 3 bases from V and 5 bases from J; bases unmatched to any gene: 3. The CDR3 runs 15 residues. Germline values: CDR1 SGHNT, CDR2 YYREEE (reference sequence). In DNA, the CDR3 is TGTGCCAGCAGCTACAGACTAGCGGGAGGGGAGACCCAGTACTTC. The encoded protein is CASSYRLAGGETQYF.

The J gene is TRBJ2-7, the V gene TRBV28; the D is unclear. Germline assignment: CDR1 MDHEN and CDR2 SYDVKM. This CDR3 spans 13 amino acids. V was clipped by 9 bases and J by 6 bases, with 18 bases between them. The CDR3 spells CASLNAVRGEQYF. The DNA for the CDR3 is TGTGCCAGTCTCAACGCGGTTCGTGGCGAGCAGTACTTC.

The chain employs TRBV10-3 and TRBJ2-2, with unresolved D. Germline values: CDR1 ENHRY, CDR2 SYGVKD. V was clipped by 7 bases and J by 1 base, with 4 bases between them. This CDR3 comprises 12 residues. The DNA of the CDR3 is TGTGCCATCACCCGGAACACCGGGGAGCTGTTTTTT. Translated, it gives CAITRNTGELFF.

DNA of the CDR3: TGTGCCAGCAGCTTATCCGACGGGAGGGGCGATGAGCAGTTCTTC. This gives the protein CASSLSDGRGDEQFF. The gene calls are TRBV7-9 and TRBJ2-1; 8 positions match TRBD2. The germline V gene encodes CDR1 SEHNR and CDR2 FQNEAQ (reference sequence). V dropped 2 bases and J dropped 8; count of bases not matched to a gene: 8. CDR3 length: 15 residues.

This chain uses TRBV5-4 with TRBJ2-1; TRBD2 might be the D (6 bases). V was shortened by 3 bases and J by 9 bases, with 13 bases between the two germline ends. This CDR3 has 13 residues. Germline loops: CDR1 SGHNT, CDR2 YYREEE (reference sequence). The CDR3, as DNA: TGTGCCAGCAGCTCGGGAAGTAGCGGTGAGCAGTTCTTC. It is translated as CASSSGSSGEQFF.